This TCR beta chain is from a study of cytomegalovirus exposure and HLA in healthy donors (dated by TCRdb to about 2017). The study in broad terms: An earlier analysis of about 560 of the donors reported approximately 260 Gb of sequence data and around 100 million unique TCR beta sequences obtained from some 170 million T cells. The number of donors typed differed by locus, with about 629-630 for A, B, C, DRB1 and DQB1, more than 500 for DQA1, over 600 for DPA1, and some 450 for DPB1. All discovery cohort repertoires had been generated using a single sequencing platform. The study aimed to test whether signatures of past pathogen exposure could be identified by cataloging public T cell receptors. Among some 400 genotyped donors of the cohort, an average of roughly 230,000 unique TCR beta nucleotide sequences was sequenced per donor, of which 15% to 20% were non-productive. Along with the roughly 610-subject first cohort, a separate validation cohort of some 130 different subjects was used. High-throughput TCR immunosequencing, statistical association of individual TCRs with disease status, and machine learning were combined to predict cytomegalovirus infection status. Using immunosequencing, the study profiled T cell repertoires from roughly 650 subjects and related those repertoires to cytomegalovirus serostatus. Approximately 310 gigabases of sequencing data and tens of millions of unique TCR sequences were included in an early release covering several hundred HLA-typed donors. Because of strong linkage in the cohort, a handful of DR-DQ haplotypes were treated as single units for association and clustering. The genetic ancestry cluster associated with self-reported Caucasian donors included roughly four fifths of the approximately 410 genotyped donors. In a later genetic analysis, genome-wide SNP genotypes for about 65% of the roughly 670 donors were used, and that subset was treated as a discovery cohort. A later analysis re-analyzed previously published TCR beta repertoires from several hundred donors and added high-resolution HLA genotyping to study TCR occurrence patterns. Rather than using new phenotypic data, the later analysis identified candidate immune exposures from TCR beta sequences and from how often those sequences occurred across donors. Donor age, sex, ethnicity and CMV serostatus were compiled alongside the repertoire data. HLA typing included class I and class II loci at four-digit resolution. In an earlier analysis of over 550 of the donors, high-throughput TCR beta sequencing was used to judge whether each TCR beta V gene segment behaved as functional or pseudogenic.

The library came from the immunoSEQ multiplex PCR assay. A mixture of 60 forward primers for TCR Vbeta segments and 13 reverse primers for TCR Jbeta segments was used in the multiplex PCR. Amplification of the CDR3 region of rearranged TCR beta genes was performed with a multiplex PCR assay on genomic DNA. Amplified TCR beta libraries were sequenced as 87-base-pair reads on the Illumina HiSeq System. The study's processing was this. A later analysis counted about 76 million unique TCR beta chains across the 650 to 800 repertoires, and some 11 million of these chains were shared by at least two donors. To remove PCR and sequencing errors, raw reads were error-corrected and collapsed into unique sequences using a nearest-neighbor algorithm that merged closely related sequences. To assign V, D and J gene segments, CDR3 sequences were aligned to IMGT reference sequences. For a sequence to be retained, a match of at least six nucleotides to both a V gene segment and a J gene segment was required. Rearrangements were classified as productive when the CDR3 lacked stop codons and remained in frame with V and J, and all other rearrangements were classified as non-productive. Following IMGT convention, CDR3 was defined as the stretch from the second conserved V-encoded cysteine to the conserved J-encoded phenylalanine. The earlier analysis of more than 450 of the donors excluded sequences that lacked an unambiguous match to a single V gene segment. In an earlier analysis of around 600 of the donors, V segments were called functional above 56.7% productive rearrangements and were called segregating when the between-donor standard deviation exceeded 5%. A statistical classification framework was developed to diagnose cytomegalovirus status using the catalog of TCR beta chain sequences. V and J gene assignment, in a later analysis, came from comparing TCR nucleotide sequences with IMGT/GENE-DB human TR gene sequences. In a later analysis, CDR3 sequences and most-parsimonious VDJ recombination scenarios were assigned using the TCRdist pipeline. In a later analysis, each TCR beta chain was defined by its CDR3 amino acid sequence together with its V-gene family, and reads lacking a unique V-gene family were excluded. As a way to deal with suspected cross-contamination and a sequencing artifact, a later analysis dropped more than 500 nucleotide sequences that were highly shared and had low generation probability. For each public chain, a later analysis derived a clonal expansion index from normalized ranks of inferred template counts within each repertoire. In a later analysis, generation probabilities were computed using a VDJ recombination model fitted to out-of-frame rearrangements, and the results were checked against IGoR. In a later analysis, hypergeometric tests were used to score TCR-TCR, TCR-HLA and TCR-CMV co-occurrence, with a repertoire-size bias correction applied to TCR pairs. False discovery rates were estimated in a later analysis by permuting HLA or CMV assignments 20 times. In a later analysis, co-occurring TCRs were grouped using DBSCAN, with TCRdist sequence similarity added in when clustering inside HLA-allele-positive subsets. Co-occurrence clustering excluded repertoires with fewer than 30,000 or more than 120,000 public chains, plus five with anomalous nucleotide sharing. In its TCRdb copy, this immuneACCESS table keeps in-frame sequences only and misses some clones. Where compared with another copy, unresolved V genes explain less than half of these, and the others have no known cause. D and trimming come from the DNA, and the V and J calls and clone size come from that table. The sample table holds about 95,000 clones, of which roughly 71% were seen once. The ten biggest clones cover 4.5% to 5.5% of the sample.

In total, fewer than 750 healthy bone marrow donors made up the cohort. At the time of sampling, all cohort members were nominally healthy, though unrecorded immune exposures were likely present. The donor tested CMV seronegative and was one of the 352 seronegative cohort members. Every donor gave a peripheral blood sample, and the peripheral blood mononuclear cells from that sample were used for TCR beta sequencing. The Qiagen DNeasy Blood Extraction Kit was used to extract genomic DNA from the blood cell samples. Comment on this clone: The antigen it binds to is not known. Base quality data are lacking; no much larger clone is found one base away.

Its CDR3 holds 16 amino acids, cysteine through phenylalanine. The entry retains the CDR3 DNA only, 48 bases that are in frame from base 1. In the germline V gene, CDR1 corresponds to MNHNS and CDR2 to SASEGT. Here V drops 3 bases and J drops 0 bases, and the junction holds 8 bases not matched to any gene. On the study overall, not on this receptor specifically: At a false discovery rate of 0.05, a later analysis linked 16,951 TCR beta sequences to specific HLA alleles. Several of the top co-occurrence clusters appeared to be linked to parvovirus B19, influenza, CMV and Epstein-Barr virus, according to a later analysis. The cohort was sequenced for TCR beta chains only, and without alpha or paired-chain data the features that could be detected were limited. The presence/absence analyses assumed that sequencing depth was roughly uniform across donors, and that assumption may not be true. Correlated functional status among segregating V segments might reflect linkage disequilibrium, but an unknown experimental factor could not be ruled out. According to a later analysis, most CMV-associated TCR beta chains appeared to be HLA-restricted, and the HLA associations seemed to be driven largely by CMV exposure. In a later analysis, HLA-associated TCR beta chains were found to be more clonally expanded and to have lower generation probabilities than equally common non-associated chains. The authors suggested that the approach could potentially be generalized to other disease states and immunological phenotypes. CMV serostatus was the only immune exposure information available for the cohort. In a later analysis, the rate of TCR association differed among HLA loci, with DRB1 alleles having the most associated TCRs and HLA-C alleles having the fewest. A cluster of highly shared sequence variants was judged likely to represent a technical artifact of the sequencing pipeline. HLA typing was unavailable for some donors at each locus, so association tests used only the typed subset. A further reported finding was that TCR beta sequences accurately predicted the HLA-A and HLA-B alleles for most subjects in the first cohort. In both the original and validation cohorts, the classifier was reported to diagnose cytomegalovirus status with high specificity and sensitivity. In vitro tests confirmed that a few of the cytomegalovirus-associated TCR beta chains recognize cytomegalovirus antigens. In the study, around 160 TCR beta chains were listed as associated with cytomegalovirus. The earlier analysis of nearly 600 of the donors excluded 15 to 20 rarely observed V segments, including chromosome 9 orphons, because counts were too low. Most TCR sequences were observed very rarely across donors, whereas some public TCRs were present in many individuals. A later genetic analysis associated a missense DCLRE1C variant with V-gene and J-gene trimming of TCR beta chains, and an independent cohort replicated the association. The 87-base-pair reads could not distinguish some IMGT-functional V segments, including TRBV6-2 and TRBV6-3, so those segments were excluded. Broadly in line with IMGT annotations, most TCR beta V segments showed up in productive rearrangements about 87% or about 30% of the time in an earlier analysis of under 700 of the donors. A later genetic analysis reported fewer N-insertions in productive TCRs among donors in an Asian-associated ancestry cluster than the roughly 690-donor mean. When HLA alleles, especially DR and DQ, strongly co-occurred, TCR associations were difficult to assign to individual alleles.

The chain couples TRBV6-1 to TRBJ2-7, with 7 bases aligning to TRBD2. The sample was PBMCs. The receptor comes from a woman in her thirties or forties in good health and CMV-seronegative. The nucleotides read TGTGCCAGCAGTGATTCACTAGCGTCTAGCTCCTACGAGCAGTACTTC. It is translated as CASSDSLASSSYEQYF.